This TCR beta chain was sequenced during a study of cytomegalovirus exposure and HLA in healthy donors. Findings of the study overall: Earlier findings revealed that most TCR beta V segments proved productive either about 87% or about 30% of the time. Immune exposure information available was restricted to CMV serostatus.

Regarding this clone: What it binds is unknown.

Researchers ran the PCR with 60 Vbeta and 13 Jbeta primers. Original processing notes: Later analysis identified 80 million to 85 million unique TCR beta chains, some 10 million shared. Clones were read by immunoSEQ multiplex PCR, and TCRdb kept only the in-frame ones, dropping some. Clonal size and the V and J genes are those of that table, whereas D and trimming came from the DNA. The sample lists about 150,000 clones; roughly 80% were seen once. The sequence was obtained from a woman between 35 and 50 years old in good health and CMV-seropositive. Sequenced sample: PBMCs.

CDR3: CAWNDRGSYEQYF. In nucleotides, the CDR3 is TGTGCCTGGAACGATAGGGGCTCCTACGAGCAGTACTTC. This chain connects TRBV30 to TRBJ2-7; D possibly corresponds to TRBD1 (5 bases). Trimming stripped 4 bases from V and 0 bases from J, with 10 bases between. From germline, CDR1 is GTSNPN and CDR2 SVGIG (reference sequence). There are 13 residues in the CDR3.